This T cell receptor beta chain was found in a study of CD8 T cells in ankylosing spondylitis. There are 14 residues in the CDR3. Trimming left V 5 bases short and J 4 bases short, with 14 bases between. Construction of TCR beta libraries was performed using quantitative 5'-RACE with molecular barcodes. Using its own MiXCR run on the 5' RACE reads, TCRdb lists one record per CDR3 protein. The table lists around 130,000 distinct CDR3 sequences, about 15% of them singletons. Study results and limitations: There was reportedly significant enrichment of clones that were disease-linked in matched ankylosing spondylitis synovial fluid. In the blood and synovial fluid of reactive arthritis, some motif variants had been previously reported. Among TCR beta sequences, a motif of under 10 highly homologous variants appeared characteristic of ankylosing spondylitis blood. Disease-linked clones were found to be CD8+ and relatively rare in peripheral blood.

This clonotype showed up many times. Its target is not known. The rearrangement uses TRBV12-3 or TRBV12-4 and TRBJ2-5; D gene ambiguous. Specimen: blood, either unsorted or a sorted T cell fraction (not recorded which). The receptor was isolated from a male donor with ankylosing spondylitis. CDR3 bases: TGTGCCAGCAGTGTGGACGGCACGGGAGAGACCCAGTACTTC. Its protein product is CASSVDGTGETQYF.